This T cell receptor beta chain stems from a study of tumor-infiltrating lymphocytes in primary liver carcinoma. As for the study in general: Ranging in age from 30 to 69 years, the patients were men and women.

At least ten counts were recorded for this clonotype. Trimming took off 7 bases at V and 1 base at J, with 12 bases between the two ends. This CDR3 has 14 amino acids. Extraction also yielded germline DNA, while blood RNA was obtained from unsorted whole blood. Synthesis of TCR beta cDNA was carried out from 450 to 500 ng total RNA with a constant-region primer. Amplification in three nested multiplex PCR rounds with slightly modified ARM-PCR gave rise to TCR beta libraries. A C-beta reverse primer and TRBV1-TRBV30 forward primers served in each of the first two PCR rounds, at roughly 10 cycles apiece. TCRdb fed the multiplex PCR reads into MiXCR, producing one record per CDR3 protein. The sample has 310,000 or so distinct CDR3 sequences; about 65% are singletons.

This chain links TRBV12-3 or TRBV12-4 with TRBJ2-3; the D gene is possibly TRBD1 (5 bases). The TCR was taken from a man in his forties with primary liver carcinoma and hepatitis B virus infection. Material: peripheral blood. The CDR3 sequence is CASTKAQGTDTQYF. As DNA, the CDR3 is TGTGCCAGCACTAAAGCACAGGGCACAGATACGCAGTATTTT.